The clone carrying this TCR beta chain occurred many times. The record originates from a study of T cells in Graves' hyperthyroidism and ophthalmopathy. CDR1 and CDR2 (germline): SQVTM, ANQGSEA. V dropped 3 bases and J dropped 4 bases, with 12 bases sitting between them. The CDR3 runs 13 residues. Orbital computed tomography and thyroid ultrasound, together with serum TRAb and thyroxine and clinical symptoms, were used for diagnoses. The investigators amplified TCR beta CDR3 regions from RNA transcripts. With the HTBI primer set, the TCR CDR3 went through a first round of RT-PCR. Via MiXCR, TCRdb re-called the multiplex PCR reads, giving one row per CDR3 protein. Of a few hundred thousand distinct CDR3 sequences listed, approximately 17% are singletons.

The clonotype originates from a man between 18 and 29 years old with Graves' ophthalmopathy. The J gene is TRBJ2-5, the V gene TRBV29-1; perhaps TRBD2 as D (6 bases). Sequenced input: blood. The CDR3 here is CSVDGGFRETQYF. The DNA of the CDR3 is TGCAGCGTTGATGGAGGGTTTCGAGAGACCCAGTACTTC.